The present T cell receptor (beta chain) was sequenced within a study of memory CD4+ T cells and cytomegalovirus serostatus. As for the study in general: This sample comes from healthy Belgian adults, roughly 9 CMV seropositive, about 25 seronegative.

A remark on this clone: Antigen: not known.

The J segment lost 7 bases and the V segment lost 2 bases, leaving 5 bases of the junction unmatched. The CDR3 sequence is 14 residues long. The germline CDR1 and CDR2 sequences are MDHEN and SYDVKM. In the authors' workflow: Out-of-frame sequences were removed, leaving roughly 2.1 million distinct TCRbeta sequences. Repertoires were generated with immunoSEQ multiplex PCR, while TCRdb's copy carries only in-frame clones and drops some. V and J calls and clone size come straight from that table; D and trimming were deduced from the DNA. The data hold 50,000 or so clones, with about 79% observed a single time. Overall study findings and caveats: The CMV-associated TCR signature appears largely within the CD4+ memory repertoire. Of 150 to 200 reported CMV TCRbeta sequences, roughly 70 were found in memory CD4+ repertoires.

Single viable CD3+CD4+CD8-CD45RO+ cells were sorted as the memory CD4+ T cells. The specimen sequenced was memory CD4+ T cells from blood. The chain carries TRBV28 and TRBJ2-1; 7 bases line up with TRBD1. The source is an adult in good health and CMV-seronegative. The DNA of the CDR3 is TGTGCCAGCAGTTTACGACAGGGTAGGAATGAGCAGTTCTTC. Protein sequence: CASSLRQGRNEQFF.